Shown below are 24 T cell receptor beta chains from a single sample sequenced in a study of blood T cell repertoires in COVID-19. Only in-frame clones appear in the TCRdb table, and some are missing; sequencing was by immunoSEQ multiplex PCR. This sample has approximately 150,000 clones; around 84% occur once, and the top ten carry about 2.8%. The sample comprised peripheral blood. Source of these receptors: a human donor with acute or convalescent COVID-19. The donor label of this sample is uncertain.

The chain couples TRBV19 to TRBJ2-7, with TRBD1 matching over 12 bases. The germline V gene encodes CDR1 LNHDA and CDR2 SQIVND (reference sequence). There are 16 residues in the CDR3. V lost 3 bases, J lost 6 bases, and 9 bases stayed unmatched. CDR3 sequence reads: CASSIHGTGGASEQYF. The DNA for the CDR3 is TGTGCCAGTAGTATCCACGGGACAGGGGGCGCGTCCGAGCAGTACTTC.

The CDR3 is CASSYSLGGTNEKLFF. The CDR3 region has the DNA TGTGCCAGCAGTTACTCCCTTGGGGGCACTAATGAAAAACTGTTTTTT. This rearrangement joins TRBV6-6 to TRBJ1-4, with D possibly being TRBD1 (6 bases). The CDR3 is 16 amino acids. The germline gives CDR1 MNHNY, CDR2 SVGAGI (reference sequence). Trimming pared 0 bases from V and 2 bases from J, leaving 10 bases between.

The DNA for the CDR3 is TGTGCCAGCAGCGCTGGACAACAAGAGACCCAGTACTTC. The encoded protein is CASSAGQQETQYF. The gene calls are TRBV9 and TRBJ2-5, with a possible D match to TRBD1 (5 bases). This CDR3 has 13 residues. CDR1 is SGDLS and CDR2 is YYNGEE in the germline V gene. With 3 bases removed from V and 2 bases from J, the gap between germline ends came to 8 bases.

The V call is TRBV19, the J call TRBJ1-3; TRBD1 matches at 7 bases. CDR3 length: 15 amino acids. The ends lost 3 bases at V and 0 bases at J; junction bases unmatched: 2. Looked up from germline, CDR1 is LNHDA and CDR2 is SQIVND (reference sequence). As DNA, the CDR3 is TGTGCCAGTAGTATGGGACAGAGCTCTGGAAACACCATATATTTT. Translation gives CASSMGQSSGNTIYF.

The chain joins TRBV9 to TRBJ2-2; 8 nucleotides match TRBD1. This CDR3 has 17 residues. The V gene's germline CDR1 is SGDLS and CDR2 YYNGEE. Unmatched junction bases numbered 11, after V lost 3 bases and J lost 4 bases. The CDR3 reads CASSARSPGQATGELFF. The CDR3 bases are TGTGCCAGCAGCGCTCGAAGTCCGGGACAGGCCACCGGGGAGCTGTTTTTT.

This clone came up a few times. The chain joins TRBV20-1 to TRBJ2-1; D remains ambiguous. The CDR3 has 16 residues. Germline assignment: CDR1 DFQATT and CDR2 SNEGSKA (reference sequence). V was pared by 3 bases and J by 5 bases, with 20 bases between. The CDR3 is CSASGSTPFLNNEQFF. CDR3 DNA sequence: TGCAGTGCTAGTGGGTCGACACCCTTTCTAAACAATGAGCAGTTCTTC.

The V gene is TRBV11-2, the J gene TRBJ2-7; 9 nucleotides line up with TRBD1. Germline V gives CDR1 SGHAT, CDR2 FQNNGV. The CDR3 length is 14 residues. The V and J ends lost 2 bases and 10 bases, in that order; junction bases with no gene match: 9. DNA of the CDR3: TGTGCCAGCAGCTTAAGTCTCGGGGACAGGGTTCAGTACTTC. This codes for CASSLSLGDRVQYF.

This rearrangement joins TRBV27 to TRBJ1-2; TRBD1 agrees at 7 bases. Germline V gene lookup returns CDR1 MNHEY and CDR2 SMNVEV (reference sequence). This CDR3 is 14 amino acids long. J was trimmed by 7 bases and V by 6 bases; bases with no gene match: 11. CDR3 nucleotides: TGTGCCAGCAGGTCGTTAGGCAGGGGGTTTGGCTACACCTTC. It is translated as CASRSLGRGFGYTF.

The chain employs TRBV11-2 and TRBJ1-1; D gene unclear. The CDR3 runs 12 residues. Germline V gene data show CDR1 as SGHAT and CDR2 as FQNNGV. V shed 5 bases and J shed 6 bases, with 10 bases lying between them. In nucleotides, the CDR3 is TGTGCCAGCAGCCCCTCTCACTCTGAAGCTTTCTTT. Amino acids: CASSPSHSEAFF.

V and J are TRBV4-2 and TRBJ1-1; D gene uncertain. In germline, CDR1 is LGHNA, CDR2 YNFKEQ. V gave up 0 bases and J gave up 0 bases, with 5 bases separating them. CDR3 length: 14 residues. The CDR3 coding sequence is TGTGCCAGCAGCCAAGAATCAATGAACACTGAAGCTTTCTTT. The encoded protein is CASSQESMNTEAFF.

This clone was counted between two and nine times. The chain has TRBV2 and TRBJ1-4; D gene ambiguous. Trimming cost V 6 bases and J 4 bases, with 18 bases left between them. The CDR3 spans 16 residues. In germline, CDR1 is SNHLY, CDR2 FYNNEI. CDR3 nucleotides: TGTGCCAGCAGCCCCGGTCGCGGGTTATTTAATGAAAAACTGTTTTTT. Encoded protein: CASSPGRGLFNEKLFF. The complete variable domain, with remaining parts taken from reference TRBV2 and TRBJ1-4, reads EPEVTQTPSHQVTQMGQEVILRCVPISNHLYFYWYRQILGQKVEFLVSFYNNEISEKSEIFDDQFSVERPDGSNFTLKIRSTKLEDSAMYFCASSPGRGLFNEKLFFGSGTQLSVL.

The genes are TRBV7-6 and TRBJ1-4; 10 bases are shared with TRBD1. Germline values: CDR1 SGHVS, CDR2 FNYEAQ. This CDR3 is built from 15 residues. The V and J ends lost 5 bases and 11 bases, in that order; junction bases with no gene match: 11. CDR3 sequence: CASSLRTGGVGKLFF. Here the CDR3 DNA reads TGTGCCAGCAGCCTCCGGACAGGGGGGGTTGGGAAACTGTTTTTT.

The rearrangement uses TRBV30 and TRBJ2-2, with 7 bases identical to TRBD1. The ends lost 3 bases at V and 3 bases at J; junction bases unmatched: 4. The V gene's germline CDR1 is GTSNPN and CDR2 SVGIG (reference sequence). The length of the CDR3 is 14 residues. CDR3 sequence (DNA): TGTGCCTGGAGGGGGGACAGTCACACCGGGGAGCTGTTTTTT. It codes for CAWRGDSHTGELFF. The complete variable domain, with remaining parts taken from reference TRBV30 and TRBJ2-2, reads SQTIHQWPATLVQPVGSPLSLECTVEGTSNPNLYWYRQAAGRGLQLLFYSVGIGQISSEVPQNLSASRPQDRQFILSSKKLLLSDSGFYLCAWRGDSHTGELFFGEGSRLTVL.

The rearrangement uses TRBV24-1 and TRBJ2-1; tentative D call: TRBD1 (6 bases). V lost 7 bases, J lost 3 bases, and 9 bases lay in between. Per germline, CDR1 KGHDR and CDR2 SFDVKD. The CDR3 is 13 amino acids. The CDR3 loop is CATSGDNYNEQFF. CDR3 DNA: TGTGCCACCAGCGGGGACAACTACAATGAGCAGTTCTTC.

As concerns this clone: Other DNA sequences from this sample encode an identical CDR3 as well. The CDR3 reads CASSLLYEQFF. In DNA, the CDR3 is TGTGCCAGCAGCCTTCTCTATGAGCAGTTCTTC. The chain joins TRBV5-6 to TRBJ2-1; no reliable D call. CDR3 length equals 11 residues. Germline CDR1 and CDR2: SGHDT and YYEEEE. The V gene lost 4 bases and the J gene lost 8 bases, with 7 bases spanning the gap. Full variable domain (remainder filled in from reference TRBV5-6 and TRBJ2-1): DAGVTQSPTHLIKTRGQQVTLRCSPKSGHDTVSWYQQALGQGPQFIFQYYEEEERQRGNFPDRFSGHQFPNYSSELNVNALLLGDSALYLCASSLLYEQFFGPGTRLTVL.

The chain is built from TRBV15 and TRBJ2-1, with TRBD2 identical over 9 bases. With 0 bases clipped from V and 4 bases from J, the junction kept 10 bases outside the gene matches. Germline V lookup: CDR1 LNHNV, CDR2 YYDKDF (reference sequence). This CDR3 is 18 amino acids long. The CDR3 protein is CATSRDLGLAGRYNEQFF. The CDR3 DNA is TGTGCCACCAGCAGAGATCTAGGGCTAGCGGGAAGGTACAATGAGCAGTTCTTC.

CDR3 loop: CASSASDSYSPLHF. CDR3 sequence (DNA): TGTGCCAGCAGCGCATCCGACAGCTATTCACCCCTCCACTTT. The chain is built from TRBV7-2 and TRBJ1-6; the D gene is possibly TRBD1 (5 bases). Germline V CDR1 and CDR2: SGHTA, FQGNSA. This CDR3 region has 14 residues. Between the trimmed V and J ends, which lost 5 bases and 8 bases, there was a span of 13 bases.

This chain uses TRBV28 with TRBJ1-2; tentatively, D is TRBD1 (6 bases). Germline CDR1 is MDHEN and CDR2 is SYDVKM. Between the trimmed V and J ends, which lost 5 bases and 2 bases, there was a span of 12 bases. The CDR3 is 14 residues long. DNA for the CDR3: TGTGCCAGCAGTCAAGGACAGAGCAACTATGGCTACACCTTC. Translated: CASSQGQSNYGYTF.

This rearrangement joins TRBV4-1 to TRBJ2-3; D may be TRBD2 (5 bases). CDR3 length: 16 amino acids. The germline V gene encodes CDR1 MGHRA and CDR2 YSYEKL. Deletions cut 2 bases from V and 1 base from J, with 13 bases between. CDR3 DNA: TGCGCCAGCAGCCAACCCGGGGTAAGCGGCACAGATACGCAGTATTTT. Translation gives CASSQPGVSGTDTQYF.

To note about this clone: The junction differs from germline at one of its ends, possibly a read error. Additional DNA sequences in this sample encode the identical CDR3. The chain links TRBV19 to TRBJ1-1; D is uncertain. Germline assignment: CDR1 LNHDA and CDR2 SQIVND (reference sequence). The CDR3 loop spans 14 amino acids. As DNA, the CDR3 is TGTGCCAGTAGTAGTTGGGCAGGCTCCGTTTTATTGATCTTT. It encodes CASSSWAGSVLLIF. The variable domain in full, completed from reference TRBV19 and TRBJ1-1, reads DGGITQSPKYLFRKEGQNVTLSCEQNLNHDAMYWYRQDPGQGLRLIYYSQIVNDFQKGDIAEGYSVSREKKESFPLTVTSAQKNPTAFYLCASSSWAGSVLLIFGQGTRLTVV.

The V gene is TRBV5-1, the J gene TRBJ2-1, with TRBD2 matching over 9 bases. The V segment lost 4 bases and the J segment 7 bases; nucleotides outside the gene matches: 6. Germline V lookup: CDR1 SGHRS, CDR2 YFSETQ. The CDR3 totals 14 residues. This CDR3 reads CASSQAGGGNEQFF. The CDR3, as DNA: TGCGCCAGCAGCCAAGCGGGGGGAGGGAATGAGCAGTTCTTC.

The CDR3 loop is CASSLDRAYGYTF. CDR3 DNA: TGTGCCAGCAGCTTAGACAGGGCATATGGCTACACCTTC. J is TRBJ1-2 and V is TRBV11-2; D perhaps matches TRBD1 (5 bases). This CDR3 comprises 13 residues. The V and J ends lost 0 bases and 5 bases respectively, with 7 bases between them. Germline V gene sequence: CDR1 SGHAT, CDR2 FQNNGV. Full variable domain (rest looked up from reference TRBV11-2 and TRBJ1-2): EAGVAQSPRYKIIEKRQSVAFWCNPISGHATLYWYQQILGQGPKLLIQFQNNGVVDDSQLPKDRFSAERLKGVDSTLKIQPAKLEDSAVYLCASSLDRAYGYTFGSGTRLTVV.

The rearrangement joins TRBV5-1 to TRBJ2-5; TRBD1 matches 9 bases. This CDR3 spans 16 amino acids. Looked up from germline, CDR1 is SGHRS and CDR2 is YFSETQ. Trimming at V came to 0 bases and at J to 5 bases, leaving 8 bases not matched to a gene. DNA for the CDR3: TGCGCCAGCAGCTTGGATGGGACAGGGTGGGTGGAGACCCAGTACTTC. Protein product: CASSLDGTGWVETQYF.

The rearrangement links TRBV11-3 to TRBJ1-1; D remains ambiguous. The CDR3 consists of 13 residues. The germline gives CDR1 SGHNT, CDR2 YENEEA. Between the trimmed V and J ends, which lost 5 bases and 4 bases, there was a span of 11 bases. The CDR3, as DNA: TGTGCCAGCAGCCCCCGCGGTGGCACTGAAGCTTTCTTT. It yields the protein CASSPRGGTEAFF.